This TCR beta chain is from a study of blood T cells in healthy people across ages. Then a second PCR, running about 6 to 11 cycles, was carried out with a sample-barcoded 5' primer and a J-beta primer mix. TCRdb re-called the 5' RACE reads through MiXCR, storing one row per CDR3 protein. The data hold about 580,000 distinct CDR3 sequences, with about 45% observed a single time. V gave up 4 bases and J gave up 6 bases; unmatched junction bases: 9. The CDR3 is 15 residues long. Looked up from germline, CDR1 is SGDLS and CDR2 is YYNGEE. V is TRBV9 and J is TRBJ2-7; TRBD1 matches 11 bases. This TCR was sampled from an elderly man in good health. What was sequenced was blood. The DNA for the CDR3 is TGTGCCAGCAGCCCTGGGACAGGGGGATTCTCCGAGCAGTACTTC. Encoded protein: CASSPGTGGFSEQYF.